This T cell receptor beta chain is drawn from a study of molecular identifiers for immune sequencing clone quantification. TCRdb processed the PCR reads anew with MiXCR; each CDR3 protein has one entry. The profile shows some 590,000 distinct CDR3 sequences, 25% of them singletons. V was pared by 2 bases and J by 2 bases, with 12 bases between. Germline V gene sequence: CDR1 SEHNR, CDR2 FQNEAQ (reference sequence). CDR3 length equals 15 residues. As CD8+CD4-CCR7+CD45RA+ cells, naive CD8 T cells were sorted. This clonotype was recorded at least ten times. The gene calls are TRBV7-9 and TRBJ2-5; the D gene is possibly TRBD1 (5 bases). Specimen: naive CD8+ T cells from blood, with Jurkat cell RNA spiked in. Subset of the sample: FACS-sorted CD8+CD4-CCR7+CD45RA+ naive T cells. The sequence came from a human donor in good health. Some libraries in this study had Jurkat cell RNA spiked in. This chain's CDR3 is CASSLNTGSQETQYF. The DNA of the CDR3 is TGTGCCAGCAGCTTAAATACAGGTTCACAAGAGACCCAGTACTTC.